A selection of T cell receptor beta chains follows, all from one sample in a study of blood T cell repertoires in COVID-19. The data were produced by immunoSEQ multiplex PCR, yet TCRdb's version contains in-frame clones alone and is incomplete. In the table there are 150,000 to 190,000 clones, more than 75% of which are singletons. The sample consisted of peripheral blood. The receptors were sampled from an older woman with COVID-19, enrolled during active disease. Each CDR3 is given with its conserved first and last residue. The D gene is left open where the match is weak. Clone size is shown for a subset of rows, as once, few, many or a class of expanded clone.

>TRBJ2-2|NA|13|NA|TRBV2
TGTGCCAGTGGGAGGACACACACCGGGGAGCTGTTTTTT
CASGRTHTGELFF
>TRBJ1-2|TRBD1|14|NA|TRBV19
TGTGCCAGTAGTTCGGGACAGGGGGCCGGCGGCTACACCTTC
CASSSGQGAGGYTF
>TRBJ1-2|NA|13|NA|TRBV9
TGTGCCAGCAGCGTAGGACTATTGGGTGGCTACACCTTC
CASSVGLLGGYTF
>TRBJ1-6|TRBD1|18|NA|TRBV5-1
TGCGCCAGCAGCTTGATAGGACAGGGGGTTGGTTGGAATTCACCCCTCCACTTT
CASSLIGQGVGWNSPLHF
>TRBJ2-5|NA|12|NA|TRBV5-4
TGTGCCAGCTACAGGCCCCAAGAGACCCAGTACTTC
CASYRPQETQYF
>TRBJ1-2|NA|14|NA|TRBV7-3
TGTGCCAGCAGCCCTCAGGGAGGTCGTGGGGGCTACACCTTC
CASSPQGGRGGYTF
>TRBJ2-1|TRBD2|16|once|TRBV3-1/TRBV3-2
TGTGCCAGCAGCCGAGTGGGACTAGCGACCTACAATGAGCAGTTCTTC
CASSRVGLATYNEQFF
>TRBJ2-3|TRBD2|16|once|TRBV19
TGTGCCAGTAGTATCACGACTAGCGGGAGCGCAGATACGCAGTATTTT
CASSITTSGSADTQYF
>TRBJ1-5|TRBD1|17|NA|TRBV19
TGTGCCAGTATCCCCGGGACAGGGGGTTTGCGCAATCAGCCCCAGCATTTT
CASIPGTGGLRNQPQHF
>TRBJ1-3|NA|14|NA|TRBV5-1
TGCGCCAGCAGCATTACAGGGACGGGAAACACCATATATTTT
CASSITGTGNTIYF
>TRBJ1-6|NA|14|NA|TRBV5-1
TGCGCCAGCAGCAGGAGGGACGCTAATTCACCCCTCCACTTT
CASSRRDANSPLHF
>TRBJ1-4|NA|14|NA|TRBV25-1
TGTGCCAGCAGTGAATGGGGGGGGGATGAAAAACTGTTTTTT
CASSEWGGDEKLFF
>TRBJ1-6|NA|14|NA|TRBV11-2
TGTGCCAGCAGCTTGACAAGGCTAAATTCACCCCTCCACTTT
CASSLTRLNSPLHF
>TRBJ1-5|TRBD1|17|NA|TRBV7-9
TGTGCCAGCAGCTTTGCCGGGACAGGGCGAAGCAATCAGCCCCAGCATTTT
CASSFAGTGRSNQPQHF
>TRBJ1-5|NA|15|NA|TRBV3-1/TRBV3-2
TGTGCCAGCAGCCAAGATTCTGTAAGCAATCAGCCCCAGCATTTT
CASSQDSVSNQPQHF
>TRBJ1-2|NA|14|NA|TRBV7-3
TGTGCCAGCAGCTTACTCCCTGGGGGCGATGGCTACACCTTC
CASSLLPGGDGYTF
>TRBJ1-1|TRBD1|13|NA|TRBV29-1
TGCAGCGTCGGACAGGGGGTGAACACTGAAGCTTTCTTT
CSVGQGVNTEAFF
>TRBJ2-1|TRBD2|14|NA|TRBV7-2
TGTGCCAGCAGCTTAGTTAGCGGGAAAAATGAGCAGTTCTTC
CASSLVSGKNEQFF
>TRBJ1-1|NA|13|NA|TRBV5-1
TGCGCCAGCAGCCGTTCAGGGGATACTGAAGCTTTCTTT
CASSRSGDTEAFF
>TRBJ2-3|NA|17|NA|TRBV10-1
TGCGCCAGCAGTGATCCGGGACTTCGAGGGGGCACAGATACGCAGTATTTT
CASSDPGLRGGTDTQYF
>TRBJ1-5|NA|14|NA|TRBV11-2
TGTGCCAGCAGCTCGACAGGCTCGTTTAAGCCCCAGCATTTT
CASSSTGSFKPQHF
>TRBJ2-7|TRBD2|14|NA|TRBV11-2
TGTGCCACTCATCGAGCGGGAGGGCCCTACGAGCAGTACTTC
CATHRAGGPYEQYF
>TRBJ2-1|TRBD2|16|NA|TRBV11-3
TGTGCCAGCAGCTTCGATCGGGGGCGGGGGGCCGATGAGCAGTTCTTC
CASSFDRGRGADEQFF
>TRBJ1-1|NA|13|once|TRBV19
TGTGCCAGTAGTATTGGAAGCAGGACTGAAGCTTTCTTT
CASSIGSRTEAFF
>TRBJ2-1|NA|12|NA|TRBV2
TGTGCCAGCAGTGAAGTCTTCCGGGAGCAGTTCTTC
CASSEVFREQFF
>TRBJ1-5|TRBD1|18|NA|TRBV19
TGTGCCAGTAGCCTGACGGGACAGGGGGTAGGAAGCAATCAGCCCCAGCATTTT
CASSLTGQGVGSNQPQHF
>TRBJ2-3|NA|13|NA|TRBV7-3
TGTGCCAGCAGCTTAGTGGGGGCAGGTACGCAGTATTTT
CASSLVGAGTQYF
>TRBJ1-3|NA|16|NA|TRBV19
TGTGCCAGTAGTAAAGGACAGCCGGTTTCTGGAAACACCATATATTTT
CASSKGQPVSGNTIYF
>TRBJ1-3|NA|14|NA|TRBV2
TGTGCCAGCAGTGTAACAGGCTCTGGAAACACCATATATTTT
CASSVTGSGNTIYF
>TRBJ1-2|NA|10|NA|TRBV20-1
TGCAGTGCCGGGGGAGATGGCTACACCTTC
CSAGGDGYTF
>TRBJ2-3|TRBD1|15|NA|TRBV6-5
TGTGCCAGCAGCGCGGACAGGGTGAGCACAGATACGCAGTATTTT
CASSADRVSTDTQYF
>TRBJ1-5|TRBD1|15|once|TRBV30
TGTGCCTGGAGTGTACGACAGGGGATAAATCAGCCCCAGCATTTT
CAWSVRQGINQPQHF
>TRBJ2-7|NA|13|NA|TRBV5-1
TGCGCCAGCAGCTTGTCCCCTTCCTACGAGCAGTACTTC
CASSLSPSYEQYF
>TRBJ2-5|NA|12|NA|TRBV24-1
TGTGCCACCAGTGATTTGCTCGGGGCCCAGTACTTC
CATSDLLGAQYF
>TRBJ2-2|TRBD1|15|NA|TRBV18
TGTGCCAGCTCACGGGACAGGGATCACACCGGGGAGCTGTTTTTT
CASSRDRDHTGELFF
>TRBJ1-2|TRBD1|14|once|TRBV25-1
TGTGCCAGCAGCCCTCCAGGACAGGGCTATGGCTACACCTTC
CASSPPGQGYGYTF
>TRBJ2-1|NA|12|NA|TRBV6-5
TGTGCCAGCAGTACAACCTACAATGAGCAGTTCTTC
CASSTTYNEQFF
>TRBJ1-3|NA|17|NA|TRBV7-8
TGTGCCAGCAGCTTAAGGCGTGGACAGCGCTCTGGAAACACCATATATTTT
CASSLRRGQRSGNTIYF
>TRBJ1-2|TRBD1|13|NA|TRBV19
TGTGCCAGTGCCCTTGACAGGGACTATGGCTACACCTTC
CASALDRDYGYTF
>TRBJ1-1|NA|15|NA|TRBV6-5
TGTGCCAGCAGTCCTGGGGGGGGCGGGAGGCCTGAAGCTTTCTTT
CASSPGGGGRPEAFF
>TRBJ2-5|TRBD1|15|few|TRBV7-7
TGTGCTAGCAGCCTCAGTCCGACAGGGCGGGAGACCCAGTACTTC
CASSLSPTGRETQYF
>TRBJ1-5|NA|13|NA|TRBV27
TGTGCCAGCAGTTTAATCCGGTATCAGCCCCAGCATTTT
CASSLIRYQPQHF
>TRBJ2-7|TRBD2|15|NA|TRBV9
TGTGCCAGCAGTCCGACTAGCGGGAGCTCCTACGAGCAGTACTTC
CASSPTSGSSYEQYF
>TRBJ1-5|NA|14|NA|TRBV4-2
TGTGCCAGCAGCCAAGAGACAGACAATCAGCCCCAGCATTTT
CASSQETDNQPQHF
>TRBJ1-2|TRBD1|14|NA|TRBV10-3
TGTGCCATCAACCCAGGGGGATGGAACTATGGCTACACCTTC
CAINPGGWNYGYTF
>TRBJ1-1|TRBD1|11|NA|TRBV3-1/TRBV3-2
TGTGCCAGCAGCCATCCAGGGGGGGCTTTCTTT
CASSHPGGAFF
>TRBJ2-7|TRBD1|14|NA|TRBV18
TGTGCCAGCTCACCGGCAGGGGGCTCCTACGAGCAGTACTTC
CASSPAGGSYEQYF
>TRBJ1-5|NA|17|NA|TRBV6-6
TGTGCCAGCAGTCGCATACTCCAACTACTCGACAATCAGCCCCAGCATTTT
CASSRILQLLDNQPQHF
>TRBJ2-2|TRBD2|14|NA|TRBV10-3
TGTGCCATCAGTGATGGCGGGGGCACCGGGGAGCTGTTTTTT
CAISDGGGTGELFF
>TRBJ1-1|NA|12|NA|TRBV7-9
TGTGTCGTCGGGGGGTGGAACACTGAAGCTTTCTTT
CVVGGWNTEAFF
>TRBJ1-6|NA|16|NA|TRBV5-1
TGCGCCAGCAGCATTGGACAGAACCATGGGGTTTCACCCCTCCACTTT
CASSIGQNHGVSPLHF
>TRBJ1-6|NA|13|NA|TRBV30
TGTGCCTGGAGTGAGGCAGGGAAATCACCCCTCCACTTT
CAWSEAGKSPLHF